Reported below is one TCR beta chain. Samples were taken at baseline and on day 1 of cycles 4 and 7. Produced via immunoSEQ multiplex PCR; TCRdb's table is partial and in-frame only. The sample lists about 150,000 clones; about nine tenths were seen once. This entry belongs to a study of OX40 agonist ivuxolimab in advanced cancers. Overall study: Every patient in dose escalation had hepatocellular carcinoma, melanoma, renal cell or head and neck cancer.

This CDR3 region has 16 residues. Germline loops: CDR1 KGHSH, CDR2 LQKENI. V lost 3 bases and J lost 1, with 15 bases in between. This chain links TRBV18 with TRBJ1-2; D is unresolved. This clonotype was obtained from an adult with an advanced solid tumor such as melanoma, head and neck, liver or kidney cancer. This sample comprised CD4+ or CD8+ T cells sorted from blood, obtained in a trial of the OX40 agonist ivuxolimab. CDR3 in amino acids: CASSPENTGINYGYTF. In DNA form, the CDR3 reads TGTGCCAGCTCACCGGAAAATACTGGGATTAACTATGGCTACACCTTC.